This TCR beta chain was found in a study of regulatory T cells in long-lasting Graves disease. Study-level results: Accuracy could have been hurt by small sample size.

The CDR3 is 12 residues long. Germline V CDR1 and CDR2: MNHNS, SASEGT. Trimming pared 4 bases from V and 4 bases from J, leaving 8 bases between. This clonotype was detected many times. The antigen is not known. The time point is: newly diagnosed GD, antithyroid drugs for less than 3 months. There was RNA extracted from PBMCs, and the TCR library was made from it. Patients hailed from an endocrinology department in Xi'an, China. Building of the TCR beta libraries involved iRepertoire HTBI primers and Arm-PCR of CDR3 regions. Authors' methods: Spanning all samples, the identified segments comprised around 64 TRBV and around 13 TRBJ. TCRdb ran MiXCR on the multiplex PCR reads and lists one entry per CDR3 protein. The V and J calls reflect TCRdb's pipeline rather than the authors' work. The sample holds fewer than 350,000 distinct CDR3 sequences, 15% to 20% seen once.

This sequence originates from a female donor with Graves disease. Sequenced here: peripheral blood mononuclear cells (PBMCs), sampled at new diagnosis, from a patient treated with antithyroid drugs. The rearrangement joins TRBV6-1 to TRBJ2-7; D is undetermined. CDR3 sequence (DNA): TGTGCCAGCAGTGCTGCCGGATACGAGCAGTACTTC. Amino acid sequence: CASSAAGYEQYF.